Listed here are 9 T cell receptor beta chains from one sample, sequenced in a study of T cells in Graves' hyperthyroidism and ophthalmopathy. Amplified TCR beta CDR3 regions came from RNA transcripts. Initially, a first-round RT-PCR of the TCR CDR3 employed the HTBI primer set. TCRdb processed the multiplex PCR reads anew with MiXCR; each CDR3 protein has one entry. The data show roughly 530,000 distinct CDR3 sequences, with roughly 18% seen just once and approximately 15% held by the top ten. The sequencing sample was made of blood. Source of these receptors: a woman aged 18-30 years with Graves' ophthalmopathy.

CDR3 residues: CASSQDLTINTEAFF. In DNA, the CDR3 is TGTGCCAGCAGCCAAGATTTAACAATTAACACTGAAGCTTTCTTT. The chain carries TRBV3-1 and TRBJ1-1; D is undetermined. Germline lookup yields CDR1 LGHDT and CDR2 YNNKEL (reference sequence). This CDR3 region has 15 residues. With 0 bases removed from V and 2 bases from J, the gap between germline ends came to 10 bases.

This clonotype has a count of ten or more. The chain couples TRBV11-3 to TRBJ2-1; D tentatively reads TRBD1 or TRBD2 (6 bases each). This CDR3 is 14 amino acids long. CDR1 and CDR2 (germline): SGHNT, YENEEA. V lost 5 bases and J 8 bases, leaving 16 bases between the germline ends. The CDR3 bases are TGTGCCAGCAGCCCGGGGGCGGTCATGGATGAGCAGTTCTTC. Protein: CASSPGAVMDEQFF. The entire variable domain, with the rest obtained from reference TRBV11-3 and TRBJ2-1, is as follows: EAGVVQSPRYKIIEKKQPVAFWCNPISGHNTLYWYLQNLGQGPELLIRYENEEAVDDSQLPKDRFSAERLKGVDSTLKIQPAELGDSAVYLCASSPGAVMDEQFFGPGTRLTVL.

This clonotype was seen ten or more times. The chain couples TRBV6-5 to TRBJ2-7; D unresolved. Deletions cut 1 base from V and 3 bases from J, with 7 bases between. CDR3 length equals 13 residues. Per the germline V gene, CDR1 is MNHEY and CDR2 is SVGAGI. The CDR3 is CASSYYSFYEQYF. The CDR3 coding sequence is TGTGCCAGCAGTTACTACAGCTTCTACGAGCAGTACTTC.

This clonotype was detected many times. The V and J genes are TRBV27 and TRBJ1-2; D gene unclear. V lost 5 bases and J lost 6, with 19 bases in between. The CDR3 is made up of 15 amino acids. Germline V lookup: CDR1 MNHEY, CDR2 SMNVEV (reference sequence). CDR3 protein: CASSPTGSYLDGYTF. The CDR3 nucleotides read TGTGCCAGCAGTCCGACCGGGAGCTATTTAGATGGCTACACCTTC.

This clonotype occurred many times. The chain couples TRBV27 to TRBJ2-5, with D perhaps given as TRBD1 or TRBD2 (8 bases each). Germline V gene sequence: CDR1 MNHEY, CDR2 SMNVEV (reference sequence). The CDR3 totals 15 residues. Trimming pared 5 bases from V and 10 bases from J, leaving 23 bases between. Here the CDR3 DNA reads TGTGCCAGCAGTGACGGGGGGGCAGGGGGCGGTTTCCAGTACTTC. This sequence encodes CASSDGGAGGGFQYF.

Turning to this clonotype: A junction end diverges from the germline sequence, so it may reflect a read error. In nucleotides, the CDR3 is TGTGCCAGCAGCGCGGGACTAGCAACAGGTACGCAGTATTTT. It codes for CASSAGLATGTQYF. V is TRBV7-3 and J is TRBJ2-3; 9 bases line up with TRBD2. CDR1 and CDR2 from the germline V gene are SGHTA and FQGTGA. The CDR3 runs 14 residues.

This sequence joins TRBV5-1 and TRBJ2-7; the D is unclear. The germline V gene has CDR1 SGHRS and CDR2 YFSETQ. The CDR3 covers 14 residues. The V end was cut by 0 bases, the J end by 2 bases, with 9 bases between. The CDR3 here is CASSLGPNPYEQYF. CDR3 sequence (DNA): TGCGCCAGCAGCTTGGGACCGAATCCCTACGAGCAGTACTTC.

This clonotype was observed many times. DNA of the CDR3: TGTGCCAGCAGCTTAGCCCGGGGACCCCGGGGGTCTGAAGCTTTCTTT. Translation: CASSLARGPRGSEAFF. The V call is TRBV7-6, the J call TRBJ1-1, with D possibly being TRBD1 (5 bases). The germline V gene has CDR1 SGHVS and CDR2 FNYEAQ. V dropped 0 bases and J dropped 6 bases, with 17 bases sitting between them. The CDR3 length is 16 residues. Variable domain in full (rest from reference TRBV7-6 and TRBJ1-1): GAGVSQSPRYKVTKRGQDVALRCDPISGHVSLYWYRQALGQGPEFLTYFNYEAQQDKSGLPNDRFSAERPEGSISTLTIQRTEQRDSAMYRCASSLARGPRGSEAFFGQGTRLTVV.

This clonotype showed up many times. This sequence joins TRBV6-1 and TRBJ1-1; a weak D match, TRBD1 (5 bases). Germline loops: CDR1 MNHNS, CDR2 SASEGT. The CDR3 runs to 15 residues. Trimming took off 1 base at V and 6 bases at J, with 15 bases between the two ends. The CDR3 protein is CASSEGDGGIPEAFF. Here the CDR3 DNA reads TGTGCCAGCAGTGAAGGGGACGGAGGGATCCCTGAAGCTTTCTTT.